The 11 T cell receptor beta chains below come from one sample, sequenced in a study of shared clonotypes between healthy human individuals. Clones were sequenced by immunoSEQ multiplex PCR, and TCRdb holds only the in-frame ones, with some missing. The sample lists about 490,000 clones; approximately 79% were seen once. The sample consisted of PBMCs. The receptors here all came from a woman aged 40 to 49 in good health. Some clones in this sample may be carry-over from other donors' samples.

The V and J genes are TRBV5-8 and TRBJ2-3, with TRBD2 as a possible D gene (6 bases). The CDR3 totals 15 residues. CDR1 is SGHTS and CDR2 is YDEGEE in the germline V gene. Between the trimmed V and J ends, which lost 5 bases and 4 bases, there was a span of 17 bases. CDR3 coding DNA: TGTGCCAGCAGAGGGAGGAATATAGCATCAGATACGCAGTATTTT. Translated, it gives CASRGRNIASDTQYF.

CDR3 sequence (DNA): TGTGCCAGTACCCCCCGACAGGGAGGCAATCAGCCCCAGCATTTT. This gives the protein CASTPRQGGNQPQHF. The genes are TRBV19 and TRBJ1-5; 7 nucleotides line up with TRBD1. Germline V gives CDR1 LNHDA, CDR2 SQIVND (reference sequence). With V trimmed by 7 bases and J by 2 bases, 8 bases remained unmatched. CDR3 length equals 15 residues. The full variable domain, rest sourced from reference TRBV19 and TRBJ1-5, is DGGITQSPKYLFRKEGQNVTLSCEQNLNHDAMYWYRQDPGQGLRLIYYSQIVNDFQKGDIAEGYSVSREKKESFPLTVTSAQKNPTAFYLCASTPRQGGNQPQHFGDGTRLSIL.

V gene TRBV28 combines with J gene TRBJ1-1, with 10 bases lining up with TRBD1. CDR1 MDHEN and CDR2 SYDVKM come from the germline V gene. V lost 5 bases, J lost 1 base, and 4 bases stayed unmatched. The CDR3 length is 15 residues. The CDR3 here is CASSRQGARNTEAFF. The DNA for the CDR3 is TGTGCCAGCAGTAGACAGGGGGCCCGGAACACTGAAGCTTTCTTT.

V is TRBV7-2 and J is TRBJ2-7; TRBD2 matches at 9 bases. J gave up 6 bases and V 3 bases, and 6 bases lay outside the gene matches. The CDR3 consists of 14 residues. CDR1 and CDR2 from the germline V gene are SGHTA and FQGNSA. CDR3 protein: CASSFSGSLIEQYF. CDR3 DNA sequence: TGTGCCAGCAGCTTTAGCGGGAGTCTAATCGAGCAGTACTTC. The whole variable domain, remainder taken from reference TRBV7-2 and TRBJ2-7, is GAGVSQSPSNKVTEKGKDVELRCDPISGHTALYWYRQSLGQGLEFLIYFQGNSAPDKSGLPSDRFSAERTGGSVSTLTIQRTQQEDSAVYLCASSFSGSLIEQYFGPGTRLTVT.

The rearrangement uses TRBV11-1 and TRBJ2-3; weak D call: TRBD2 (6 bases). Germline values: CDR1 SGHAT, CDR2 FQDESV (reference sequence). V was shortened by 4 bases and J by 3 bases, with 17 bases between the two germline ends. The CDR3 runs 16 residues. The CDR3 DNA reads as TGTGCCAGCAGCTCCCGGAAAGGGCGGGGTACAGATACGCAGTATTTT. This codes for CASSSRKGRGTDTQYF. The full variable domain, its missing parts supplied by reference TRBV11-1 and TRBJ2-3, is EAEVAQSPRYKITEKSQAVAFWCDPISGHATLYWYRQILGQGPELLVQFQDESVVDDSQLPKDRFSAERLKGVDSTLKIQPAELGDSAMYLCASSSRKGRGTDTQYFGPGTRLTVL.

This chain links TRBV7-2 with TRBJ2-1, with D possibly being TRBD2 (8 bases). CDR3 length equals 15 residues. Deletions cut 6 bases from V and 6 bases from J, with 18 bases between. Germline V gene lookup returns CDR1 SGHTA and CDR2 FQGNSA. The CDR3: CASRQGVAGPNEQFF. CDR3 coding DNA: TGTGCCAGCAGGCAGGGGGTAGCGGGGCCCAATGAGCAGTTCTTC.

The V call is TRBV28, the J call TRBJ1-1; D is undetermined. The germline gives CDR1 MDHEN, CDR2 SYDVKM. V was clipped by 5 bases and J by 11 bases, with 15 bases between them. CDR3 length: 12 residues. CDR3 region: CASSHPRGEAFF. Here the CDR3 DNA reads TGTGCCAGCAGTCACCCCCGCGGTGAGGCTTTCTTT.

This chain uses TRBV20-1 with TRBJ2-5; D gene ambiguous. CDR3 size: 11 residues. Trimming left V 7 bases short and J 2 bases short, with 8 bases between. Germline loops: CDR1 DFQATT, CDR2 SNEGSKA (reference sequence). The CDR3: CSGVLQETQYF. The CDR3 nucleotides read TGCAGTGGGGTTTTGCAAGAGACCCAGTACTTC.

V gene TRBV5-1 combines with J gene TRBJ2-5, with D possibly matching TRBD1 (6 bases). CDR1 is SGHRS and CDR2 is YFSETQ in the germline V gene. The CDR3 runs to 12 residues. The germline V and J ends were trimmed by 4 bases and 2 bases, with 6 bases remaining between them. The CDR3 is CASSGQQETQYF. The CDR3 bases are TGCGCCAGCAGCGGACAGCAAGAGACCCAGTACTTC.

The V gene is TRBV28, the J gene TRBJ2-1; 14 positions agree with TRBD2. This CDR3 is 16 amino acids long. The germline V gene encodes CDR1 MDHEN and CDR2 SYDVKM. Germline trimming cut 2 bases from V and 8 bases from J; bases unmatched to any gene: 5. The CDR3 region is CASSLPGLAGVYEQFF. As DNA, the CDR3 is TGTGCCAGCAGTTTACCGGGACTAGCGGGAGTATATGAGCAGTTCTTC.

This clone was counted a few times. Its ends do not fully match the called genes, so a read error is possible. Other DNA sequences from this sample encode an identical CDR3 as well. V usage is TRBV2 and J usage is TRBJ1-5; 11 nucleotides agree with TRBD1. CDR3 length: 15 amino acids. Germline V gene lookup returns CDR1 SNHLY and CDR2 FYNNEI. The CDR3 coding sequence is TGTGCCAGCAGTGGAAGGACAGGGGGCAATCAGCCCCAGCACTTT. This sequence encodes CASSGRTGGNQPQHF.